This is a list of T cell receptor beta chains from one sample in a study of CD8+CD57+ T cells in acquired aplastic anemia. Via MiXCR, TCRdb re-called the reads, giving one row per CDR3 protein. The sample shows 200,000 to 250,000 distinct CDR3 sequences, 34% of them seen only once. The source material was sorted CD4+, CD8+, or CD8+CD57+ T cells (not recorded which) from PBMCs. The receptors come from a human donor in good health, serving as a control. CDR3s include the opening cysteine and the closing phenylalanine or tryptophan. A D gene is named only where the DNA matches it firmly. Part of the rows lack a size; the others show once, few, many or a class for expanded clones.

J gene: TRBJ2-7
V gene: TRBV2
D gene: -
clone size: many
CDR3 protein: CASRQSPYEQYF
CDR3 DNA: TGTGCCAGCAGGCAGTCCCCCTACGAGCAGTACTTC

J gene: TRBJ1-5
V gene: TRBV4-1
D gene: -
clone size: -
CDR3 protein: CASSQDLTANQPQHF
CDR3 DNA: TGCGCCAGCAGCCAAGATCTAACAGCCAATCAGCCCCAGCATTTT

J gene: TRBJ1-5
V gene: TRBV9
D gene: -
clone size: few
CDR3 protein: CASSVGSSGTDYQPQHF
CDR3 DNA: TGTGCCAGCAGCGTAGGGTCCTCCGGGACGGATTATCAGCCCCAGCATTTT

J gene: TRBJ1-1
V gene: TRBV10-3
D gene: -
clone size: many
CDR3 protein: CAISGTANTEAFF
CDR3 DNA: TGTGCCATCAGTGGGACAGCTAACACTGAAGCTTTCTTT

J gene: TRBJ1-1
V gene: TRBV20-1
D gene: -
clone size: many
CDR3 protein: CSATQRGRGRLTEAFF
CDR3 DNA: TGCAGTGCTACACAAAGGGGCAGGGGCCGCCTCACTGAAGCTTTCTTT

J gene: TRBJ2-6
V gene: TRBV20-1
D gene: TRBD1
clone size: -
CDR3 protein: CSAWGQESSGASVLAF
CDR3 DNA: TGCAGTGCGTGGGGACAGGAGAGCTCTGGGGCCAGCGTCCTGGCTTTC

J gene: TRBJ1-2
V gene: TRBV4-1
D gene: TRBD1
clone size: many
CDR3 protein: CASSQAGTAYYGYTF
CDR3 DNA: TGCGCCAGCAGCCAAGCTGGGACAGCTTACTATGGCTACACCTTC

J gene: TRBJ2-1
V gene: TRBV11-1
D gene: TRBD1
clone size: few
CDR3 protein: CASSKAGQGASNEQFF
CDR3 DNA: TGTGCCAGCAGCAAAGCGGGACAGGGGGCGAGCAATGAGCAGTTCTTC

J gene: TRBJ2-5
V gene: TRBV19
D gene: -
clone size: -
CDR3 protein: CASSEGGHRETQYF
CDR3 DNA: TGTGCCAGTAGTGAGGGGGGGCACCGCGAGACCCAGTACTTC

J gene: TRBJ1-2
V gene: TRBV20-1
D gene: -
clone size: many
CDR3 protein: CSASGNYGYTF
CDR3 DNA: TGCAGTGCTAGCGGGAACTATGGCTACACCTTC

J gene: TRBJ1-6
V gene: TRBV15
D gene: -
clone size: few
CDR3 protein: CATSGIDRSSYNSPLHF
CDR3 DNA: TGTGCCACCAGCGGAATAGACAGGAGCTCCTATAATTCACCCCTCCACTTT

J gene: TRBJ1-1
V gene: TRBV20-1
D gene: -
clone size: many
CDR3 protein: CMAADTRDTEAFF
CDR3 DNA: TGCATGGCTGCGGACACCAGGGACACTGAAGCTTTCTTT

J gene: TRBJ1-2
V gene: TRBV15
D gene: -
clone size: -
CDR3 protein: CATSSTPGTPYGYTF
CDR3 DNA: TGTGCCACCAGCAGCACCCCCGGGACACCATATGGCTACACCTTC

J gene: TRBJ1-4
V gene: TRBV10-2
D gene: -
clone size: many
CDR3 protein: CASSEAGNEKLFF
CDR3 DNA: TGCGCCAGCAGCGAGGCAGGGAATGAAAAACTGTTTTTT

J gene: TRBJ2-2
V gene: TRBV29-1
D gene: -
clone size: many
CDR3 protein: CSVWFGAGELFF
CDR3 DNA: -

J gene: TRBJ2-2
V gene: TRBV19
D gene: -
clone size: many
CDR3 protein: CASTVGGAYTGELFF
CDR3 DNA: TGTGCCAGTACCGTGGGGGGGGCCTACACCGGGGAGCTGTTTTTT

J gene: TRBJ2-3
V gene: TRBV11-1
D gene: TRBD2
clone size: once
CDR3 protein: CASSFRRTSGGTDTQYF
CDR3 DNA: TGTGCCAGCAGCTTCAGGAGGACTAGCGGAGGCACAGATACGCAGTATTTT

J gene: TRBJ1-2
V gene: TRBV6-5
D gene: -
clone size: many
CDR3 protein: CASSYRDIGSVYGYTF
CDR3 DNA: TGTGCCAGCAGTTACCGGGACATAGGTTCCGTCTATGGCTACACCTTC

J gene: TRBJ1-2
V gene: TRBV19
D gene: -
clone size: many
CDR3 protein: CASTPAGALSYGYTF
CDR3 DNA: TGTGCCAGTACCCCCGCAGGGGCCCTCTCCTATGGCTACACCTTC

J gene: TRBJ1-3
V gene: TRBV13
D gene: -
clone size: -
CDR3 protein: CASSYISGNTIYF
CDR3 DNA: TGTGCCAGCAGCTATATCTCTGGAAACACCATATATTTT

J gene: TRBJ2-4
V gene: TRBV7-2
D gene: -
clone size: few
CDR3 protein: CASSLGRARGLAKNIQYF
CDR3 DNA: TGTGCCAGCAGCTTAGGGCGTGCGCGGGGCCTAGCCAAAAACATTCAGTACTTC

J gene: TRBJ2-1
V gene: TRBV19
D gene: -
clone size: many
CDR3 protein: CASSVTRPVNEQFF
CDR3 DNA: TGTGCCAGTAGCGTCACCCGTCCCGTCAATGAGCAGTTCTTC

J gene: TRBJ2-6
V gene: TRBV9
D gene: -
clone size: many
CDR3 protein: CASSAASSGANVLTF
CDR3 DNA: TGTGCCAGCAGCGCAGCTAGCTCTGGGGCCAACGTCCTGACTTTC